The text below deals with one T cell receptor (beta chain). Its binding antigen is unknown. Per-base qualities were not stored, and no clone one base away is much larger. This sample was included in a study of T cell changes during pregnancy in multiple sclerosis (dated by TCRdb to between 2019 and 2020). In the study overall: The study examined how the T cell repertoire changed over the course of pregnancy in women with multiple sclerosis.

CDR1 and CDR2 are read off the germline V gene (reference sequence) as LNHDA and SQIVND. Spanning cysteine to phenylalanine, the CDR3 consists of 15 amino acids. CDR3 DNA only is kept here, 45 bases in frame from base 1. The junction shows trimming of 6 bases on V and 2 bases on J, plus 17 bases between the germline ends. Receptors were amplified or captured by the immunoSEQ multiplex PCR assay. In its TCRdb copy, this immuneACCESS table keeps in-frame sequences only and misses some clones. Where compared with another copy, unresolved V genes explain less than half of these, and the others have no known cause. The sample yields roughly 60,000 clones; over 75% were counted once. The ten largest clonotypes hold around 0.9% of the sample.

This specimen consisted of peripheral blood, obtained before pregnancy. The receptor chain draws on TRBV19 and TRBJ2-7; D gene: possibly TRBD1, on 6 matching bases. The receptor was isolated from a female donor with multiple sclerosis, enrolled in a pregnancy study. The DNA is TGTGCCAGTAGGCATCAGGGGCAAATCGCCTACGAGCAGTACTTC. It encodes CASRHQGQIAYEQYF.